Listed below are T cell receptor beta chains from one sample, sequenced in a study of blood T cell repertoires in COVID-19. Using immunoSEQ multiplex PCR, the repertoire was profiled, and TCRdb retains in-frame clones only, with some absent. The table lists approximately 200,000 clones, about 81% of them singletons. Source material: peripheral blood. These receptors all stem from a woman older than 75 with COVID-19, enrolled during active disease. The CDR3 runs from the conserved cysteine through the conserved F or W. A D gene is named only where the DNA matches it firmly. Not every row has a clone size; where given, it reads once, few, many or a size class.

TRBV28,-,-,TRBJ2-7,TGTGCCAGCAGTTTCACCCGGGTCCTAGAGGTAGAGCAGTACTTC,CASSFTRVLEVEQYF
TRBV4-2,-,-,TRBJ1-2,TGTGCCAGCAGCCCCCAGGGAGGCTATGGCTACACCTTC,CASSPQGGYGYTF
TRBV4-1,-,-,TRBJ1-2,TGCGCCAGCAGCCACACCTCGACAGGTTCTAACTATGGCTACACCTTC,CASSHTSTGSNYGYTF
TRBV7-2,-,-,TRBJ2-5,TGTGCCAGCAGCTTCCCCACATGGTACCAAGAGACCCAGTACTTC,CASSFPTWYQETQYF
TRBV9,TRBD2,-,TRBJ2-3,TGTGCCAGCAGCGCAGCTAGCGGCCCCGCAGATACGCAGTATTTT,CASSAASGPADTQYF
TRBV3-1/TRBV3-2,TRBD1,-,TRBJ2-4,TGTGCCAGCAGCCAAGAACCCCCGGGACAGGGAGGCAAAAACATTCAGTACTTC,CASSQEPPGQGGKNIQYF
TRBV4-1,-,-,TRBJ1-2,TGCGCCAGCAGCCCACCCAGACAGTCAAGGTATGGCTACACCTTC,CASSPPRQSRYGYTF
TRBV27,-,-,TRBJ1-2,TGTGCCAGCAGTCCAGGGCCTAACTATGGCTACACCTTC,CASSPGPNYGYTF
TRBV10-3,-,-,TRBJ2-5,TGTGCCACCAGGGGGAGGAGGCAAGAGACCCAGTACTTC,CATRGRRQETQYF
TRBV5-1,TRBD2,-,TRBJ2-3,TGCGCCAGCAGCTTGGGACTAGCGGGTTTTAGCACAGATACGCAGTATTTT,CASSLGLAGFSTDTQYF
TRBV5-1,-,-,TRBJ2-7,TGCGCCAGCAGCTTGGCGCGGGGCTACGAGCAGTACTTC,CASSLARGYEQYF
TRBV7-2,-,-,TRBJ2-3,TGTGCCAGCAGCTTCGAACCCCAACTTAGAAATACGCAGTATTTT,CASSFEPQLRNTQYF
TRBV24-1,TRBD1,-,TRBJ1-5,TGTGCCACCAGTGATGGGACAGGGGTTCATTTT,CATSDGTGVHF
TRBV5-1,TRBD1,-,TRBJ2-3,TGCGCCAGCAGCTTAAGGGGGCGTCTGATAGATACGCAGTATTTT,CASSLRGRLIDTQYF
TRBV3-1/TRBV3-2,TRBD2,-,TRBJ2-3,TGTGCCAGCAGCCAAGAATATCGCGGCGGGACGGGGGGGCCTCAATCCACAGATACGCAGTATTTT,CASSQEYRGGTGGPQSTDTQYF
TRBV5-1,TRBD2,once,TRBJ2-2,TGCGCCAGCTCGATCGGCACTAGCGGGAGACTCGACACCGGGGAGCTGTTTTTT,CASSIGTSGRLDTGELFF
TRBV11-2,-,-,TRBJ2-7,TGTGCCAGCAGCTTAGCACAGGTTCTCTTCTACGAGCAGTACTTC,CASSLAQVLFYEQYF
TRBV5-1,TRBD1,-,TRBJ2-7,TGCGCCAGCTCTACCGGGACAGGGGACCACGAGCAGTACTTC,CASSTGTGDHEQYF
TRBV5-1,-,-,TRBJ2-2,TGCGCCAGCAGCTTTGACACAACGAACACCGGGGAGCTGTTTTTT,CASSFDTTNTGELFF
TRBV29-1,-,-,TRBJ2-7,TGCAGCGTGGCAGGGGCAGGGGTGTTCGAGCAGTACTTC,CSVAGAGVFEQYF
TRBV28,-,once,TRBJ1-1,TGTGCCAGCACCCAGGGATTTTTTGAAGCTTTCTTT,CASTQGFFEAFF
TRBV27,TRBD1,-,TRBJ1-1,TGTGCCAGCACCCGGACAGGAGGGAACACTGAAGCTTTCTTT,CASTRTGGNTEAFF
TRBV4-2,-,-,TRBJ2-7,TGTGCCAGCAGCCAAGAGGAATTCAGGCCGAGCGAGCAGTACTTC,CASSQEEFRPSEQYF
TRBV5-1,TRBD2,-,TRBJ2-2,TGCGCCAGCAGCTTAAAAACTAGCGGATACACCGGGGAGCTGTTTTTT,CASSLKTSGYTGELFF
TRBV20-1,TRBD1,-,TRBJ2-7,TGCAGTGCTAGTCCGGGACAGGGATTCTACGAGCAGTACTTC,CSASPGQGFYEQYF
TRBV6-5,-,-,TRBJ1-6,TGTGCCAGCAGTTACCTGGGGGGGGCCGGGTCACCCCTCCACTTT,CASSYLGGAGSPLHF
TRBV5-4,TRBD1,-,TRBJ2-1,TGTGCCAGCAGCTCCGGGACAGGGGGCGGCGAGCAGTTCTTC,CASSSGTGGGEQFF
TRBV2,-,-,TRBJ1-2,TGTGCCAGCAGTATTTGGGGCGGCTACACCTTC,CASSIWGGYTF
TRBV5-1,TRBD1,-,TRBJ1-2,TGCGCCAGCAGCTTGGAGGGGGCTAGTGGCTACACCTTC,CASSLEGASGYTF
TRBV10-3,TRBD1,few,TRBJ2-1,TGTGCCAGCTCGGGACAGGGGAATGAGCAGTTCTTC,CASSGQGNEQFF
TRBV28,TRBD1,once,TRBJ1-5,TGTGCCAGCAGTTTACAGGGGGCAGTTCAGCCCCAGCATTTT,CASSLQGAVQPQHF
TRBV5-1,-,-,TRBJ1-1,TGCGCCAGCAGCTCTGGTCGGGGTTCGGCCACTGAAGCTTTCTTT,CASSSGRGSATEAFF
TRBV15,-,once,TRBJ2-5,TGTGCCACCAGCAGAGATGAGAGGGAGACCCAGTACTTC,CATSRDERETQYF